This T cell receptor (beta chain) was obtained from a study of breast tumors, draining lymph nodes, adjacent tissues (dated by TCRdb to the mid-2010s). Background for the entire study: In breast cancer patients, the study compared the TCR beta repertoires of tumor, adjacent nontumor tissue and axillary lymph nodes. The study was designed to assess the relationships and possible T-cell exchange between tumor, surrounding tissue and draining lymph node repertoires in human breast cancer.

For sequencing, an Illumina HiSeq 2000 was employed. Multiplex PCR amplification was used to build the TCR beta chain libraries. High-throughput sequencing was used to analyze the amplified TCR beta chain products. TCRdb reworked the public reads: Q25 trimming with fastp, MiXCR clone assembly, productive beta chains retained. Each CDR3 protein gets just one entry, which takes the most common genes and DNA from the rows behind it. The sample table lists 85,000 to 120,000 distinct CDR3 sequences, around 30% of them with a count of one. The ten largest clones represent around 5.9% of the sample. Broad study findings and their caveats: The conclusion that tumor T cells originate in lymph nodes was presented as consistent with a hypothesis rather than as directly demonstrated. The data were considered consistent with the idea that most tumor T cells come from the lymph node and then expand in tumor tissue. Tumor T-cell repertoires showed less diversity than lymph node repertoires and more diversity than nontumor tissue repertoires, and tumor T-cell repertoires showed preferential V and J gene usage. The similarity between tumor and nontumor tissue repertoires was significantly greater in luminal-like breast cancer than in basal-like breast cancer.

Germline trimming amounts to 6 bases on V and 0 bases on J, with 7 as the count of junction bases outside the gene matches. Via the germline V gene, CDR1 is SGHTA and CDR2 FQGNSA. There are 16 amino acids in the CDR3, from cysteine to phenylalanine inclusive. The entry retains the CDR3 DNA only, 48 bases that are in frame from base 1. Lymph node samples were obtained from the axillary draining lymph nodes of breast cancer patients. This clonotype was picked up many times. Its antigen is unknown. Base quality data are lacking; no much larger clone is found one base away. The V and J segments used are TRBV7-2 and TRBJ1-1, and TRBD1 aligns with 10 junction nucleotides. This TCR was sampled from a female donor with breast cancer. Some clones in this sample may be carry-over from other donors' samples. The sequenced sample consisted of axillary lymph node tissue. The DNA is as follows: TGTGCCAGCAGTCCCGCCGGGACAGGGGTGAACACTGAAGCTTTCTTT. This codes for CASSPAGTGVNTEAFF.